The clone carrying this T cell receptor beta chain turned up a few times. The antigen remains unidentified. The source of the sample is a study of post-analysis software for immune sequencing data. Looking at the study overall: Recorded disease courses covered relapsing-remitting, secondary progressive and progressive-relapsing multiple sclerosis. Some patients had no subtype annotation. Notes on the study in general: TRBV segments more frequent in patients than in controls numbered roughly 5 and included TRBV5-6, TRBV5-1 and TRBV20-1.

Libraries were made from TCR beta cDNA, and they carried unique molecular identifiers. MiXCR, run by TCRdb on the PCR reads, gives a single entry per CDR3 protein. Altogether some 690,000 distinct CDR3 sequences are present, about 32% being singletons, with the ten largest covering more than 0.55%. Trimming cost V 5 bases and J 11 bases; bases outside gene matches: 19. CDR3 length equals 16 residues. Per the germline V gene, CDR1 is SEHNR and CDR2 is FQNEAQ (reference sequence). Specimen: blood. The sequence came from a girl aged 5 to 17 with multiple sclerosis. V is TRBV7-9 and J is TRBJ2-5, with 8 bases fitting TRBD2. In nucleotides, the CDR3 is TGTGCCAGCAGCCCAAGCCGTGGACTAGCTATACGAAAGCAGTACTTC. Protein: CASSPSRGLAIRKQYF.